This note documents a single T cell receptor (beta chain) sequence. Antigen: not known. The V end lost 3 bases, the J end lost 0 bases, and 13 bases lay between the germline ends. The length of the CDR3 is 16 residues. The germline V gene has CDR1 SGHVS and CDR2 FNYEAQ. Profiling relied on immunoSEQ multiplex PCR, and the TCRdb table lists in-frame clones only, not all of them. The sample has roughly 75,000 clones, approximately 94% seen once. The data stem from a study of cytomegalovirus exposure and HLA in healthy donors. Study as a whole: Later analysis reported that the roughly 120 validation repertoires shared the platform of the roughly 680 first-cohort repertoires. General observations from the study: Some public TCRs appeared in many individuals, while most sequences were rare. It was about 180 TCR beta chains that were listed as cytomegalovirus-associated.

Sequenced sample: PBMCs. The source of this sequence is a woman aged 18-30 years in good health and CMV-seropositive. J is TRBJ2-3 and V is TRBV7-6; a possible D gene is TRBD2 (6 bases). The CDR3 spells CASSFVGGASTDTQYF. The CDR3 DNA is TGTGCCAGCAGCTTTGTTGGCGGGGCCAGCACAGATACGCAGTATTTT.